Here is one T cell receptor beta chain with its context. The clone's antigen remains unknown. The record has no base qualities; no much larger clone is one base away. The immunoSEQ Assay, a bias-controlled multiplex PCR, was used to amplify TCRbeta CDR3 regions from genomic DNA. In the original analysis: Within the assay, amplification of reference gene primers was used to estimate how many nucleated cells each sample contained. To quantify the absolute abundance of each unique TCRbeta CDR3 rearrangement, sequence reads were collapsed and filtered. Productive Simpson clonality was computed per sample as the square root of Simpson's diversity index over productive rearrangements. The table was pulled from immuneACCESS by TCRdb, which kept in-frame rearrangements only. Such tables lose some clones; where checked, under half of the loss comes from unresolved V genes, and the rest has no known cause. That table gives V, J and clone size, and the DNA gave D and trimming. Here the sample has about 100,000 clones; roughly 84% occur a single time. The leading ten clones occupy about 2.7% of the sample.

Collaborating institutions collected whole blood in K2EDTA tubes following their own protocols. For TCRbeta analysis, collaborators shipped samples as frozen whole blood, isolated PBMCs, or DNA extracted from either of those sample types. This specimen comes from a study of blood T cell repertoires in COVID-19 (dated by TCRdb to the early 2020s). Broadly, across the study: Collaborator samples came from the United States, Italy and Spain and covered acute and convalescent phases of COVID-19. Nearly every sample came with metadata listing a de-identified subject ID, COVID-19 status, age in years and sex. HLA class I and class II types, where available, came from metadata supplied by the sample provider rather than from assay-based typing. The samples were drawn from two sources: the first 160 participants of the ongoing ImmuneRACE study, and over 950 subjects contributed by 6 global collaborators. A freely available public database, intended as a resource for researchers studying the immune response to SARS-CoV-2, is where the repertoires were released. The prospective study material was composed of cDNA or gDNA derived from T cells, B-cell-depleted T cells, or PBMCs. The dataset comprised deeply sampled blood TCRbeta repertoires from subjects exposed to, actively infected with, or recovered from COVID-19.

Overall study outcomes, separate from this receptor: How much clinical and demographic metadata was included differed by source and by participant, and the metadata was provided uncurated.

V and J are trimmed by 3 bases and 2 bases, and the gene matches miss 4 bases of the junction. Spanning cysteine to phenylalanine, the CDR3 consists of 14 amino acids. The sequence is cut down to CDR3 DNA, 42 bases in frame from base 1. Via the germline V gene, CDR1 is KGHSH and CDR2 LQKENI. Input material: peripheral blood. The sequence joins TRBV18 to TRBJ2-7; 7 bases in the middle match TRBD2. The clonotype originates from a woman older than 75 with acute or convalescent COVID-19. The DNA sequence is as follows: TGTGCCAGCTCACCCCGGCGGGGGACCTACGAGCAGTACTTC. Translated, it reads CASSPRRGTYEQYF.